This T cell receptor beta chain is from a study of T cells in Graves' hyperthyroidism and ophthalmopathy. This CDR3 spans 13 amino acids. Per germline, CDR1 ENHRY and CDR2 SYGVKD. V lost 4 bases, J lost 4 bases, and 10 bases lay in between. Amplified TCR beta CDR3 regions came from RNA transcripts. TCR CDR3 regions were first amplified by RT-PCR with HTBI primers. TCRdb re-analysed the multiplex PCR reads in MiXCR, keeping a single row per CDR3 protein. This sample carries around 420,000 distinct CDR3 sequences, approximately 13% of them seen once, and the ten largest clones take 4% to 6.5%. This chain connects TRBV10-3 to TRBJ1-2; D perhaps matches TRBD1 (6 bases). This receptor was taken from a woman aged 18-30 years with Graves' hyperthyroidism. The sequencing sample was made of blood. The CDR3 DNA sequence: TGTGCCATCAGTGGGGGGGGCCCCTATGGCTACACCTTC. This gives the protein CAISGGGPYGYTF.